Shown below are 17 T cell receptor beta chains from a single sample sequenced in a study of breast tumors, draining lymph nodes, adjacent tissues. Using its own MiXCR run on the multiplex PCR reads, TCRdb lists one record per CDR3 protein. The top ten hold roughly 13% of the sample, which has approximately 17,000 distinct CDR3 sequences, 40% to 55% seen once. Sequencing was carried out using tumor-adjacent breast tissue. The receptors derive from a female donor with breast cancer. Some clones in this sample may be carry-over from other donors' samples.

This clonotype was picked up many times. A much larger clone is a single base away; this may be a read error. The CDR3 nucleotides read TGTGCCAGCAGCGTAGCGGGTGACTCAAGAGAGACCCAGTACTTC. Translating gives CASSVAGDSRETQYF. This sequence joins TRBV9 and TRBJ2-5; no reliable D call. In germline, CDR1 is SGDLS, CDR2 YYNGEE. This CDR3 has 15 amino acids. V was shortened by 0 bases and J by 4 bases, with 13 bases between the two germline ends.

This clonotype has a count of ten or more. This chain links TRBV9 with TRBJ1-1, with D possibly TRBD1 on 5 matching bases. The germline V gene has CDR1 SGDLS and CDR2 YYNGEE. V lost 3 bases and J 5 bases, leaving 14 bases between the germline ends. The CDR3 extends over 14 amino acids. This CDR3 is CASSADNFGTEAFF. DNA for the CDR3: TGTGCCAGCAGCGCGGACAACTTTGGGACTGAAGCTTTCTTT.

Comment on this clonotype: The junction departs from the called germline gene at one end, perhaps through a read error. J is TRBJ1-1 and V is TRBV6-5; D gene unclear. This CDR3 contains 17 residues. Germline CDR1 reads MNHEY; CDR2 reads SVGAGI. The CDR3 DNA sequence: TGTGCCAGCAGTCACTCCTCTTTAAAGGGTTTTAACACTGAAGCTTTCTTT. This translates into CASSHSSLKGFNTEAFF.

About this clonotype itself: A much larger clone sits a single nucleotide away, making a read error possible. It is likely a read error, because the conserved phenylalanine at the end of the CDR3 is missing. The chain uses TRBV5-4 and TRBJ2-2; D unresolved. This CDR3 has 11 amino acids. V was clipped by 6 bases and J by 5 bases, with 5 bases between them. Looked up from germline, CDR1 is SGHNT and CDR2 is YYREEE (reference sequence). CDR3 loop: CASTSTGELFL. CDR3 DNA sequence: TGTGCCAGCACCTCGACCGGGGAGCTGTTTCTT.

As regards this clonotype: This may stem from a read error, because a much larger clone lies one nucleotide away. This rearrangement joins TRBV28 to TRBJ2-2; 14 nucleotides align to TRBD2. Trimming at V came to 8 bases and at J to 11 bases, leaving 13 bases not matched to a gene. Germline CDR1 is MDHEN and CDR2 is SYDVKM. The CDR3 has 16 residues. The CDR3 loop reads CASGLLGLAGEGELFF. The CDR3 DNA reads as TGTGCCAGCGGTCTACTGGGACTAGCGGGAGAAGGAGAGCTGTTTTTT.

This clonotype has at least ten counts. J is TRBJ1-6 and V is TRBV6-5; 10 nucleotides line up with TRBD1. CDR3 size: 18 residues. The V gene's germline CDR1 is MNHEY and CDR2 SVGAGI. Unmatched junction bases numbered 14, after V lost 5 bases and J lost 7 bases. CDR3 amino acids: CASSPGTGASQINSPLHF. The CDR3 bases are TGTGCCAGCAGTCCCGGGACAGGGGCTTCCCAAATCAATTCACCCCTCCACTTT.

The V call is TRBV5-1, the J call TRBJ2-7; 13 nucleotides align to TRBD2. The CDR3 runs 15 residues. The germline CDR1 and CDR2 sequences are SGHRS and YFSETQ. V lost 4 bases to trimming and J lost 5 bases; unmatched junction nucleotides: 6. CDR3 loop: CASSARLAGGNEQYF. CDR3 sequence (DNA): TGCGCCAGCAGCGCGAGACTAGCGGGAGGTAACGAGCAGTACTTC.

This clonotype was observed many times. CDR3 sequence: CASRQERNTEAFF. In DNA, the CDR3 is TGTGCCAGCAGACAGGAGCGGAACACTGAAGCTTTCTTT. The chain is built from TRBV6-4 and TRBJ1-1, with TRBD1 as a possible D gene (5 bases). Looked up from germline, CDR1 is MRHNA and CDR2 is SNTAGT. Trimming cost V 6 bases and J 1 base, with 9 bases left between them. The CDR3 length is 13 residues.

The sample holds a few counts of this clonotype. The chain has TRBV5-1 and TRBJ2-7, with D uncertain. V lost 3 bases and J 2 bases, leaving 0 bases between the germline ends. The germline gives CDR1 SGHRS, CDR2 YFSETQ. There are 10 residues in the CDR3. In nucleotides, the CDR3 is TGCGCCAGCAGCTCCTACGAGCAGTACTTC. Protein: CASSSYEQYF.

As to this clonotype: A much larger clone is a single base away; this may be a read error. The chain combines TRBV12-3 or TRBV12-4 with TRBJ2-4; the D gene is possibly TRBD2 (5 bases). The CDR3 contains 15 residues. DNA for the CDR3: TGTGCCAGCAGTTTGACTAACATAGGTACTAACATTCAGTGCTTC. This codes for CASSLTNIGTNIQCF.

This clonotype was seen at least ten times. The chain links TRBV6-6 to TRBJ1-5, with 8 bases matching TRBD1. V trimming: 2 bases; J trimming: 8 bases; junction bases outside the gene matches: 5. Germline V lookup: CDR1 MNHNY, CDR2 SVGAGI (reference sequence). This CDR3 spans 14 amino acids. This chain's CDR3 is CASSYGQGAEPQHF. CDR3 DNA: TGTGCCAGCAGTTACGGGCAGGGGGCCGAGCCCCAGCATTTT.

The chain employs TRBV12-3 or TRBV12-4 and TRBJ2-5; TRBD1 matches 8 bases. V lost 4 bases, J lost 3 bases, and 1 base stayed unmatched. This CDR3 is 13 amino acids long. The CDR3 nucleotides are TGTGCCAGCAGTTCGACAGGGGAAGAGACCCAGTACTTC. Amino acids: CASSSTGEETQYF.

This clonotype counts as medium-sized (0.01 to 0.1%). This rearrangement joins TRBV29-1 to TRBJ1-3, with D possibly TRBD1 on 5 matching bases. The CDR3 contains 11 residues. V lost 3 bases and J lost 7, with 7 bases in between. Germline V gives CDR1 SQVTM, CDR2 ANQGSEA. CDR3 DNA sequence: TGCAGCGTTGACAGGGCGAACACCATATATTTT. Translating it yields CSVDRANTIYF.

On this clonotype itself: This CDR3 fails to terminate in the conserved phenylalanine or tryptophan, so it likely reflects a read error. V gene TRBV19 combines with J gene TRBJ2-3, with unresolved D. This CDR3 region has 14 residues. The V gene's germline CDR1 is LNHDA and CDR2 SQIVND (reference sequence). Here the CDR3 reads CASKSTVSTDTQYL. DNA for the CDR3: TGCGCCAGTAAATCCACAGTTAGCACAGATACGCAGTATCTT.

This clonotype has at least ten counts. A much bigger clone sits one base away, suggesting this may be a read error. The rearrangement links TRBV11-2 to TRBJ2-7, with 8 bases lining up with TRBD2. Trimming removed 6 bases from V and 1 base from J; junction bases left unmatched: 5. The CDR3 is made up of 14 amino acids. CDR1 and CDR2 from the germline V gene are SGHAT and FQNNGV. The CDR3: CASSSLAGSYEQYF. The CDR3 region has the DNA TGTGCCAGCAGTTCCTTAGCGGGGTCCTACGAGCAGTACTTC. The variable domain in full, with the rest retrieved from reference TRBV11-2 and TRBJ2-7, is EAGVAQSPRYKIIEKRQSVAFWCNPISGHATLYWYQQILGQGPKLLIQFQNNGVVDDSQLPKDRFSAERLKGVDSTLKIQPAKLEDSAVYLCASSSLAGSYEQYFGPGTRLTVT.

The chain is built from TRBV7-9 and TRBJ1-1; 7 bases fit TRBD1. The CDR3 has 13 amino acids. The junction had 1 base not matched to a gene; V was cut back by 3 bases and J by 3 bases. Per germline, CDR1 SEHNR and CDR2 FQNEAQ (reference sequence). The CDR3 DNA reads TGTGCCAGCAGCTTGCAGGGGGACACTGAAGCTTTCTTT. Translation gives CASSLQGDTEAFF.

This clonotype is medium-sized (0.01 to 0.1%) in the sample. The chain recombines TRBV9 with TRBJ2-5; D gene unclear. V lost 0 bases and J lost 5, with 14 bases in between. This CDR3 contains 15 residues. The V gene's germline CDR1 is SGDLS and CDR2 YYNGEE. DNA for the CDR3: TGTGCCAGCAGCGTAGCCGCGGACGCGTTGGAGACCCAGTACTTC. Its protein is CASSVAADALETQYF.